The present entry profiles one TCR beta chain with its context. This clone was detected once. Its antigen is still unknown. Base qualities were left out, and no much larger clone turns up one base away. Based on the germline V gene, the CDR1 and CDR2 sequences are MDHEN and SYDVKM. The CDR3 goes from the cysteine to the phenylalanine over 18 residues. The entry retains the CDR3 DNA only, 54 bases that are in frame from base 1. A distance of 14 bases separates the germline ends of V and J, which lose 2 bases and 0 bases respectively. The data originate from a study of graft-versus-host responses after intestinal transplantation (dated by TCRdb to the early 2020s). For the study in its entirety: Recipients received multivisceral, liver-intestinal, or isolated intestinal transplants. Every recipient was given anti-thymocyte globulin induction, then maintenance tacrolimus and steroids for around three years. Bulk TCR-beta CDR3 sequencing was used to track graft-versus-host and host-versus-graft alloreactive T cell clones in the graft, circulation and bone marrow after intestinal transplantation. Alloreactive clones were identified by sequencing pre-transplant mixed lymphocyte reaction products and comparing these products with unstimulated pre-transplant donor and recipient T cells. The cohort enrolled about two dozen intestinal transplant recipients, one of whom was a retransplant, and 3 patients without pretransplant specimens were excluded. A peak of at least 4% donor T cells among recipient peripheral blood mononuclear cells was the definition used for donor T cell macrochimerism. Instead of going to the commercial service, samples from a few later patients were sequenced in-house on an Illumina MiSeq and processed with MiXCR. What the work shows at the level of the full study, not this receptor alone: GvH clones turned up in recipient bone marrow, with some appearing earlier in ileal mucosa or blood, a pattern consistent with an intestinal mucosal origin. Conclusions were limited by the relatively low number and heterogeneity of intestinal transplant patients. Early after transplant, declines in HvG clones were associated with peak levels of circulating GvH clones. Patients with donor T cell macrochimerism had high GvH to HvG T cell clonal ratios in their allografts.

The time point label here, explained by the study, means: cells obtained before transplantation from donor or recipient. CD3+CD4+ and CD3+CD8+ populations were FACS-sorted from unstimulated pre-transplant donor and recipient cells taken from spleen or lymph nodes. Preparation of the library involved the immunoSEQ multiplex PCR assay. For most patients, genomic DNA was isolated using the Qiagen DNeasy Blood and Tissue Kit and was shipped frozen to Adaptive Biotechnologies for TCR sequencing. High-throughput TCR-beta CDR3 sequencing of genomic DNA from most patients was performed by Adaptive Biotechnologies. In the paper's pipeline: TCR sequencing data for roughly 18 patients were retrieved from Adaptive's ImmunoSEQ software; a few other patients were processed with MiXCR and VDJtools. CD4 versus CD8 sorting errors were corrected by removing sequences found in both subsets at a frequency ratio below 5:1. CDR3 nucleotide sequences shared by donor and recipient were removed because the origin of these sequences could not be assigned. At least 2-fold expansion over unstimulated cells and a minimum CFSE-low frequency of 0.002% (template counts) or 0.001% (read counts) were required for clones to be classified as alloreactive. Clones detected in sequenced pre-transplant spleen, lymph node, or MLR CFSE-low populations of the donor or recipient were defined as mappable. Cumulative frequency of alloreactive clones was calculated as a percentage of all sequences weighted by copy number. This immuneACCESS table, as held by TCRdb, lists in-frame sequences with V and J called but not all clones. Of the missing ones, under half trace to an unresolved V gene in checked studies; the others have no known cause. V and J calls and clone size are as listed in that table; D and trimming were resolved from the DNA. This sample comprises about 70,000 clones, about 94% of them detected only once. About 0.56% of the sample rests with the top ten.

The chain was built from TRBV28 and TRBJ2-6; TRBD1 is perhaps the D gene, given 5 matching bases. The TCR originated in a human donor who received an intestinal transplant. Sequencing was performed on unstimulated CD8+ T cells sorted from spleen or lymph node cells, taken before intestinal transplant. The nucleotides are TGTGCCAGCAGTTTAGCGACAGTGCCCCTCTCTGGGGCCAACGTCCTGACTTTC. Its protein reads: CASSLATVPLSGANVLTF.